Each of the 20 T cell receptor beta chains below was sequenced from the same sample in a study of blood T cell repertoires in COVID-19. Assay: immunoSEQ multiplex PCR; the TCRdb copy retains only in-frame clones and omits some. There are 150,000 or so clones in the sample; about 80% occur only once, and roughly 3% lies in the top ten. Sequenced sample: peripheral blood. These receptors came from an elderly woman with acute or convalescent COVID-19.

The gene calls are TRBV19 and TRBJ2-3; the match to TRBD2 covers 8 bases. In germline, CDR1 is LNHDA, CDR2 SQIVND (reference sequence). Trimming cost V 3 bases and J 1 base; bases outside gene matches: 0. This CDR3 is built from 14 residues. Written as DNA, the CDR3 is TGTGCCAGTAGTATCGGGGGGGGCACAGATACGCAGTATTTT. Amino acid sequence: CASSIGGGTDTQYF.

The V gene is TRBV27, the J gene TRBJ1-1; D gene unclear. CDR1 is MNHEY and CDR2 is SMNVEV in the germline V gene (reference sequence). The CDR3 has 15 amino acids. V was pared by 4 bases and J by 4 bases, with 16 bases between. The CDR3 sequence is CASSSLPPQSTEAFF. DNA for the CDR3: TGTGCCAGCAGTTCCCTCCCTCCACAGAGCACTGAAGCTTTCTTT.

This sequence joins TRBV10-3 and TRBJ1-5; D uncertain. The V gene lost 6 bases and the J gene lost 3 bases, with 6 bases spanning the gap. This CDR3 spans 12 amino acids. The germline CDR1 and CDR2 sequences are ENHRY and SYGVKD. The CDR3 is CAIRQYNQPQHF. The CDR3 nucleotides read TGTGCCATCAGACAGTACAATCAGCCCCAGCATTTT.

As DNA, the CDR3 is TGCACCAGCAGAGGAGACGAGGGGACAGGGCCCTACGAGCAGTACTTC. Translation gives CTSRGDEGTGPYEQYF. V is TRBV1 and J is TRBJ2-7; TRBD1, the D gene given by the table, was not confirmed from the DNA. TRBV1 constitutes a pseudogene. This CDR3 is 16 amino acids long.

This chain links TRBV30 with TRBJ1-1; 8 bases are shared with TRBD1. Per germline, CDR1 GTSNPN and CDR2 SVGIG (reference sequence). The CDR3 has 12 amino acids. V dropped 7 bases and J dropped 4; count of bases not matched to a gene: 5. The CDR3 DNA reads as TGTGCCTCTGACAGGGGCGGCACTGAAGCTTTCTTT. Amino acid sequence: CASDRGGTEAFF.

The chain uses TRBV30 and TRBJ1-1; no clear D gene. The CDR3 consists of 13 residues. Per germline, CDR1 GTSNPN and CDR2 SVGIG (reference sequence). V gave up 1 base and J gave up 6 bases, with 12 bases separating them. In DNA form, the CDR3 reads TGTGCCTGGAGTGGGACCTTCGGGGCTGAAGCTTTCTTT. Amino acid sequence: CAWSGTFGAEAFF.

The chain uses TRBV7-2 and TRBJ1-2; D uncertain. The CDR3 covers 13 residues. V lost 2 bases to trimming and J lost 8 bases, with 12 bases between them. Per germline, CDR1 SGHTA and CDR2 FQGNSA. This CDR3 is CASSLNGRGGYTF. In nucleotides, the CDR3 is TGTGCCAGCAGCTTAAACGGAAGAGGGGGCTACACCTTC.

In its sample, this clone was seen a few times. V is TRBV19 and J is TRBJ2-1; D may be TRBD1 (5 bases). Between the trimmed V and J ends, which lost 7 bases and 2 bases, there was a span of 12 bases. The V gene's germline CDR1 is LNHDA and CDR2 SQIVND (reference sequence). This CDR3 is 14 amino acids long. The CDR3 region has the DNA TGTGCCAGTACCCCCGACAGAACCTACAATGAGCAGTTCTTC. It is translated as CASTPDRTYNEQFF.

J is TRBJ1-2 and V is TRBV10-2, with 8 bases aligning to TRBD1. With V trimmed by 2 bases and J by 4 bases, 0 bases remained unmatched. The V gene's germline CDR1 is WSHSY and CDR2 SAAADI. This CDR3 region has 13 residues. The CDR3: CASSETGGYGYTF. DNA for the CDR3: TGCGCCAGCAGTGAGACAGGGGGCTATGGCTACACCTTC.

The chain has TRBV18 and TRBJ2-2; D unresolved. The germline V and J ends were trimmed by 6 bases and 2 bases, with 13 bases remaining between them. Germline CDR1 KGHSH, CDR2 LQKENI. The CDR3 has 15 residues. The chain's CDR3 is CASSFRLGNTGELFF. The CDR3 DNA is TGTGCCAGCTCCTTTCGTCTAGGTAACACCGGGGAGCTGTTTTTT.

The V gene is TRBV2, the J gene TRBJ2-7; no reliable D call. V gave up 0 bases and J gave up 6 bases, with 12 bases separating them. The CDR3 runs 14 residues. Germline CDR1 is SNHLY and CDR2 is FYNNEI. CDR3 in amino acids: CASSEARSDSEQYF. The CDR3 DNA reads TGTGCCAGCAGTGAAGCAAGGAGCGATTCCGAGCAGTACTTC.

The gene calls are TRBV9 and TRBJ1-2, with TRBD1 identical over 9 bases. The V gene end was trimmed by 3 bases and the J gene end by 7 bases; junction bases not matched to a gene: 7. This CDR3 contains 14 residues. The V gene's germline CDR1 is SGDLS and CDR2 YYNGEE. The CDR3 loop reads CASSERDRVAGYTF. CDR3 sequence (DNA): TGTGCCAGCAGCGAGAGGGACAGGGTAGCTGGCTACACCTTC.

V gene TRBV7-9 combines with J gene TRBJ1-4, with a tentative D call TRBD1 (6 bases). The CDR3 is 17 amino acids. Germline CDR1 is SEHNR and CDR2 is FQNEAQ (reference sequence). Trimming stripped 5 bases from V and 5 bases from J, with 21 bases between. The CDR3 bases are TGTGCCAGCAGCGGGAAGGGGGGGCAAGAGGGAAATGAAAAACTGTTTTTT. Translating gives CASSGKGGQEGNEKLFF.

The chain is built from TRBV5-4 and TRBJ1-1, with a possible D match to TRBD1 (6 bases). CDR3 length: 14 residues. V lost 6 bases and J lost 5, with 17 bases in between. Germline CDR1 and CDR2: SGHNT and YYREEE (reference sequence). In DNA, the CDR3 is TGTGCCAGCAATAACAGGGAGAAGACAACTGAAGCTTTCTTT. This translates into CASNNREKTTEAFF. Full variable domain (outside the CDR3, taken from reference TRBV5-4 and TRBJ1-1): ETGVTQSPTHLIKTRGQQVTLRCSSQSGHNTVSWYQQALGQGPQFIFQYYREEENGRGNFPPRFSGLQFPNYSSELNVNALELDDSALYLCASNNREKTTEAFFGQGTRLTVV.

This chain joins TRBV30 and TRBJ1-1; unclear D gene. Trimming pared 0 bases from V and 10 bases from J, leaving 15 bases between. CDR1 is GTSNPN and CDR2 is SVGIG in the germline V gene (reference sequence). The CDR3 covers 13 residues. CDR3 nucleotides: TGTGCCTGGAGTGTAGGAGGATATCCGGGAGCTTTCTTT. This encodes CAWSVGGYPGAFF.

The CDR3 here is CASRPQLITEAFF. The CDR3 DNA follows: TGTGCCAGCAGACCACAGCTTATCACTGAAGCTTTCTTT. V is TRBV7-9 and J is TRBJ1-1, with no clear D. The CDR3 runs to 13 residues. The germline V gene has CDR1 SEHNR and CDR2 FQNEAQ (reference sequence). Trimming stripped 6 bases from V and 4 bases from J, with 12 bases between.

The rearrangement uses TRBV28 and TRBJ1-2, with 10 bases that match TRBD1. CDR1 is MDHEN and CDR2 is SYDVKM in the germline V gene. The junction had 4 bases not matched to a gene; V was cut back by 6 bases and J by 6 bases. The CDR3 has 13 residues. The CDR3 DNA follows: TGTGCCAGCAGGACCGGGACAGGGGATGGCTACACCTTC. This sequence encodes CASRTGTGDGYTF.

The gene calls are TRBV3-1 (or the pseudogene TRBV3-2) and TRBJ1-6; D is uncertain. The length of the CDR3 is 12 residues. Looked up from germline, CDR1 is LGHDT and CDR2 is YNNKEL (reference sequence). V lost 1 base and J 8 bases, leaving 3 bases between the germline ends. CDR3 in DNA: TGTGCCAGCAGCCAAGTCTATTCACCCCTCCACTTT. This codes for CASSQVYSPLHF.

In this sample, this clone turned up a few times. The chain uses TRBV7-9 and TRBJ1-1; TRBD1 agrees at 7 bases. Germline-derived CDR1 and CDR2 are SEHNR and FQNEAQ (reference sequence). This CDR3 contains 12 residues. Germline trimming cut 5 bases from V and 7 bases from J; bases unmatched to any gene: 4. The DNA of the CDR3 is TGTGCCAGCAGCCTAGGGACAGTTGAAGCTTTCTTT. Protein product: CASSLGTVEAFF.

The sample holds one count of this clone. The chain employs TRBV4-2 and TRBJ2-1; unclear D gene. Per the germline V gene, CDR1 is LGHNA and CDR2 is YNFKEQ. This CDR3 has 12 amino acids. Trimming shortened V by 4 bases and J by 9 bases, and 10 bases separated the two germline ends. The CDR3 DNA sequence: TGTGCCAGCAGCCCGGAGAAAGGTGAGCAGTTCTTC. The encoded protein is CASSPEKGEQFF.